The text below deals with one T cell receptor beta chain. Its antigen remains unknown. The germline V and J ends were trimmed by 6 bases and 4 bases, with 19 bases remaining between them. The CDR3 is 15 amino acids. Germline V CDR1 and CDR2: SNHLY, FYNNEI. The sample originates from a study of graft-versus-host responses after intestinal transplantation. About the study: Among the recipients, all got anti-thymocyte globulin induction and then tacrolimus and steroids for 3 to 4 years. Whole-study results and caveats: Some GvH clones were seen earlier in gut or blood, suggesting intestinal origin.

Method: immunoSEQ multiplex PCR; TCRdb's copy keeps in-frame clones and lacks some. Of approximately 99,000 clones listed, approximately 90% are singletons. This chain links TRBV2 with TRBJ2-7, with D maybe TRBD2 (5 bases). The sequence was obtained from a human donor who was the organ donor for an intestinal transplant. The specimen comprised unstimulated CD8+ T cells sorted from spleen or lymph node cells, sampled before transplant. CDR3 DNA sequence: TGTGCCAGCAGCTCGGGTCGGACGGAGGATTACGAGCAGTACTTC. This sequence encodes CASSSGRTEDYEQYF.